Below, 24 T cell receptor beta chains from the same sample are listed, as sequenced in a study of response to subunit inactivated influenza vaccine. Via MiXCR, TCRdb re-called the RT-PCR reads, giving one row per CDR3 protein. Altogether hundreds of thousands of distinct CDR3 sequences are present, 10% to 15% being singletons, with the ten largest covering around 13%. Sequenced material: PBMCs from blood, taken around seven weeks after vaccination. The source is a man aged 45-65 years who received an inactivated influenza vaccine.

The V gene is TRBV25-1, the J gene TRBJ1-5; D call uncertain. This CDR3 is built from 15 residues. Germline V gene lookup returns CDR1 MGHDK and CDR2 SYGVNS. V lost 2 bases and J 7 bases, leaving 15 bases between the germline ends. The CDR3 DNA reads TGTGCCAGCAGTGAACTCTCCACCGTTGGACAGCCCCAGCATTTT. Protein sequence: CASSELSTVGQPQHF.

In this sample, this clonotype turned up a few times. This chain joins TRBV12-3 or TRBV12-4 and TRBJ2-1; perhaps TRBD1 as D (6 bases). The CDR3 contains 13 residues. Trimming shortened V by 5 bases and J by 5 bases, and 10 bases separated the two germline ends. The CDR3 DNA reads TGTGCCAGCAGTCACGGACAGAACAATGAGCAGTTCTTC. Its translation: CASSHGQNNEQFF.

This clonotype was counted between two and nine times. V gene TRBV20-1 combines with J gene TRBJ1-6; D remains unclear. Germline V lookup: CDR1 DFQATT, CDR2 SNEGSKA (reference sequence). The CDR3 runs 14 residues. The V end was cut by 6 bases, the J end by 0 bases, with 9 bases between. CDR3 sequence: CSAQIFSYNSPLHF. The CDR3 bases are TGCAGTGCACAGATTTTCTCCTATAATTCACCCCTCCACTTT.

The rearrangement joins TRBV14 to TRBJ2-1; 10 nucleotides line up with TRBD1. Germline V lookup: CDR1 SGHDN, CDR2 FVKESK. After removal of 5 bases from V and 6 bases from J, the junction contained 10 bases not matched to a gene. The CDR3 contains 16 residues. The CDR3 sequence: CASSGPRQGARNEQFF. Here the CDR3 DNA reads TGTGCCAGCAGCGGACCCCGACAGGGGGCGCGCAATGAGCAGTTCTTC.

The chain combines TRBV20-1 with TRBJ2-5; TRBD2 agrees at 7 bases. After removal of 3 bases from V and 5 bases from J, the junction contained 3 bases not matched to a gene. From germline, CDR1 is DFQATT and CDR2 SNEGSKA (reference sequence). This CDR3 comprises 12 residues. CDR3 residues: CSASGRSETQYF. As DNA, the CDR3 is TGCAGTGCTAGCGGGAGGAGTGAGACCCAGTACTTC.

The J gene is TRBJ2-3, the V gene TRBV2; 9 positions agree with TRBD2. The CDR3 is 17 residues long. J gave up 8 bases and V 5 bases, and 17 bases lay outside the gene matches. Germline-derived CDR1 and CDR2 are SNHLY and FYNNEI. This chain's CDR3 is CASSTIPGLAAEGTQYF. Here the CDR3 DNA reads TGTGCCAGCAGTACAATCCCGGGACTAGCAGCGGAGGGTACGCAGTATTTT.

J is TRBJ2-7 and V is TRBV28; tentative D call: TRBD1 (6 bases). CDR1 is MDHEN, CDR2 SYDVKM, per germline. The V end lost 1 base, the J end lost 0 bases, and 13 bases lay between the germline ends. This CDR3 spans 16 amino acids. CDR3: CASSLYPTGSSYEQYF. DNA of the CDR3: TGTGCCAGCAGTTTATACCCGACAGGAAGCTCCTACGAGCAGTACTTC.

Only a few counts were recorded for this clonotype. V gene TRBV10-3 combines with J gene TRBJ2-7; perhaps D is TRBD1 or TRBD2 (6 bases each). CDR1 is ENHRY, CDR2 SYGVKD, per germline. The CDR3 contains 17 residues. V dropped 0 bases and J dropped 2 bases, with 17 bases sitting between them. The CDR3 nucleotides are TGTGCCATCAGTGAGTCGACTAGTCTGGGGGCGGCCTACGAGCAGTACTTC. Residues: CAISESTSLGAAYEQYF.

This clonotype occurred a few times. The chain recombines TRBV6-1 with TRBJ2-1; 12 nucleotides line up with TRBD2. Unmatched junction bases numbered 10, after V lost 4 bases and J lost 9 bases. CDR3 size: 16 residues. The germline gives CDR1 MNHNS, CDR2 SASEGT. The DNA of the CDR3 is TGTGCCAGCAGTGCCAGACTAGCGGGAGTTAAGGGTGAGCAGTTCTTC. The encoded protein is CASSARLAGVKGEQFF.

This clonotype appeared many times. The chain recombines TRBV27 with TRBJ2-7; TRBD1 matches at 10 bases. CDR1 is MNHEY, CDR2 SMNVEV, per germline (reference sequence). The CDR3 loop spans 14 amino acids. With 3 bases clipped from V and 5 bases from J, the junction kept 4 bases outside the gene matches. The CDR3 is CASSFAGQGNEQYF. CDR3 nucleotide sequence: TGTGCCAGCAGTTTCGCGGGACAGGGGAACGAGCAGTACTTC.

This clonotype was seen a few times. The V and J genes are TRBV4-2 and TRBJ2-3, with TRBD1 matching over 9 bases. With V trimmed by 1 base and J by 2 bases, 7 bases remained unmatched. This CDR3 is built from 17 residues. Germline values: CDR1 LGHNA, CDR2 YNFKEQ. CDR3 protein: CASSQGRQGVHTDTQYF. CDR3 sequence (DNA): TGTGCCAGCAGCCAAGGTCGACAGGGGGTGCACACAGATACGCAGTATTTT.

In nucleotides, the CDR3 is TGCGCCAGCAGCTTGGCTGGGCAACTCCAAGAGACCCAGTACTTC. It translates to CASSLAGQLQETQYF. The rearrangement joins TRBV5-1 to TRBJ2-5, with no clear D. The CDR3 totals 15 residues. Germline loops: CDR1 SGHRS, CDR2 YFSETQ. V gave up 0 bases and J gave up 1 base, with 10 bases separating them.

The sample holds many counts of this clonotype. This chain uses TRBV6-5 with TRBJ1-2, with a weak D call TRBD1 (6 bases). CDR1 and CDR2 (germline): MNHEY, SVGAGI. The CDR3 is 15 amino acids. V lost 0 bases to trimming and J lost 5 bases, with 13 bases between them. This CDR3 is CASSYSMTGKYGYTF. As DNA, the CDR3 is TGTGCCAGCAGTTACTCGATGACAGGAAAATATGGCTACACCTTC.

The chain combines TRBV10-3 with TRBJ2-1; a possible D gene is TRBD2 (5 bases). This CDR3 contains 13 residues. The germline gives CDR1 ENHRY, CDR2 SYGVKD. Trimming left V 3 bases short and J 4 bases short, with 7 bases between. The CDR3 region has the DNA TGTGCCATCAGTGACGGACTGTACAATGAGCAGTTCTTC. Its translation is CAISDGLYNEQFF.

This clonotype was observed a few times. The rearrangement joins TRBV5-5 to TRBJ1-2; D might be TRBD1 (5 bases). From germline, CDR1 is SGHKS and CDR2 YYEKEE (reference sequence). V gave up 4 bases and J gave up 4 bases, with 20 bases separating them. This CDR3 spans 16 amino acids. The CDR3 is CASSTLRRSGVYGYTF. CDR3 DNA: TGTGCCAGCAGCACCTTGCGGAGGTCGGGGGTCTATGGCTACACCTTC.

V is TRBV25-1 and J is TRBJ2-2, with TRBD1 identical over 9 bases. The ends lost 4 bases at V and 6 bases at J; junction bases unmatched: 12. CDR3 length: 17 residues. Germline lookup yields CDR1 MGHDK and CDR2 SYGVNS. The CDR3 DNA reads TGTGCCAGCAGTGGGCGTGGGACAGGGTTCTTATCCGGGGAGCTGTTTTTT. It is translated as CASSGRGTGFLSGELFF.

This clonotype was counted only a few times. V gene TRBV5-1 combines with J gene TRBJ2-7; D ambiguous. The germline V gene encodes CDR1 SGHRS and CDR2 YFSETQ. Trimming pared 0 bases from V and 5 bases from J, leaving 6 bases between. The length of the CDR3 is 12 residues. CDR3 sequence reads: CASSLDYNEQYF. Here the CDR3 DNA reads TGCGCCAGCAGCTTGGATTATAACGAGCAGTACTTC.

The CDR3 loop is CASSQGGLIANEQFF. CDR3 nucleotides: TGCGCCAGCAGCCAAGGGGGCCTCATCGCTAATGAGCAGTTCTTC. The chain is built from TRBV4-1 and TRBJ2-1; maybe TRBD1 (5 bases). The CDR3 is 15 residues long. Germline V lookup: CDR1 MGHRA, CDR2 YSYEKL. V was cut by 1 base and J by 7 bases, with 14 bases left in between.

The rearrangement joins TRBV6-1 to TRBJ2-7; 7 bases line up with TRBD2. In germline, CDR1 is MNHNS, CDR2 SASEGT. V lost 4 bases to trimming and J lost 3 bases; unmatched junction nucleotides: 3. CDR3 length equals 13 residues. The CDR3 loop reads CASSAWEGYEQYF. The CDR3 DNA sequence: TGTGCCAGCAGTGCATGGGAGGGCTACGAGCAGTACTTC.

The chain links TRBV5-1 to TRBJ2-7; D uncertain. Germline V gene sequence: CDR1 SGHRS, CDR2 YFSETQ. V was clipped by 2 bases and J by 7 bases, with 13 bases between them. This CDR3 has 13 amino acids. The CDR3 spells CASSLVIASEQYF. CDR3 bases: TGCGCCAGCAGCTTAGTTATTGCGTCTGAGCAGTACTTC.

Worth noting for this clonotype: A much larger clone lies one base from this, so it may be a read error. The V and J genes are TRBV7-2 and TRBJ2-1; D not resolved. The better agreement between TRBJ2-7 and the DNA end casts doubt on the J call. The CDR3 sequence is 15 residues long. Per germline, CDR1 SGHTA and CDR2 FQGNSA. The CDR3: CASSLVWSPDNEQYF. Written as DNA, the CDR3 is TGTGCCAGCAGCTTAGTATGGAGTCCTGACAATGAGCAGTACTTC.

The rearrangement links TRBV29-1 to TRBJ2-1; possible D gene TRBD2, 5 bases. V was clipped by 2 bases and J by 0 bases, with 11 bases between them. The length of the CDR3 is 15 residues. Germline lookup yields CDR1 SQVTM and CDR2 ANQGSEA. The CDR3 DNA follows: TGCAGCGTTGAAATAAGTGGGAGCTCCTACAATGAGCAGTTCTTC. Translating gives CSVEISGSSYNEQFF.

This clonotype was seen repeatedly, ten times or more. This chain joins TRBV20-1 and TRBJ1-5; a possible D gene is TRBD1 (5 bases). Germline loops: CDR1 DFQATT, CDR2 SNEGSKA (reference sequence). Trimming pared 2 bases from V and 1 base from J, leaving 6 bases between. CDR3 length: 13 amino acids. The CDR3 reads CSARQGSNQPQHF. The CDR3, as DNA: TGCAGTGCTAGACAGGGAAGCAATCAGCCCCAGCATTTT.

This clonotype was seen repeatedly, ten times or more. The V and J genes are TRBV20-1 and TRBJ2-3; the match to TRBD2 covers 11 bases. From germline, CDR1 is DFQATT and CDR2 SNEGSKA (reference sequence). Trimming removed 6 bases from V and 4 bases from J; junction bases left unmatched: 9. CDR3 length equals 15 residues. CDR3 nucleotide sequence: TGCAGTGCAAGGAGACTAGCGGGACCCGCAGATACGCAGTATTTT. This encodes CSARRLAGPADTQYF.